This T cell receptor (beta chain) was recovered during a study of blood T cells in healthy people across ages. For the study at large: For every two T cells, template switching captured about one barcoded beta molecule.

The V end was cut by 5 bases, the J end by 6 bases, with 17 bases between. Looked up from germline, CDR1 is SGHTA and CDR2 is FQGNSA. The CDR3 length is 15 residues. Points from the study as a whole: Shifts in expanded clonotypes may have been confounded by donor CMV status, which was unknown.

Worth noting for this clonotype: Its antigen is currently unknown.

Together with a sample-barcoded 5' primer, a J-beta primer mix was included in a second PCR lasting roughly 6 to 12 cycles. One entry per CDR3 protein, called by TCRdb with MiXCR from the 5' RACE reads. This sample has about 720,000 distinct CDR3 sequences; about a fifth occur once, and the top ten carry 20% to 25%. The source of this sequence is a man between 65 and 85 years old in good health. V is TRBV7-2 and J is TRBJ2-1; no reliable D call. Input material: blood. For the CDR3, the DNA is TGTGCCAGCAGCCTAACGAGTGATTTCCCCAATGAGCAGTTCTTC. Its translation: CASSLTSDFPNEQFF.